Below are 18 T cell receptor beta chains sequenced from a single sample in a study of post-analysis software for immune sequencing data. TCR beta cDNA libraries included unique molecular identifiers. MiXCR was run by TCRdb on the PCR reads, yielding one entry per CDR3 protein. The sample contains 430,000 or so distinct CDR3 sequences, roughly 40% of which appear only once. Whole-study findings and limits: TRBV segments more frequent in patients than in controls numbered five and included TRBV5-6, TRBV5-1 and TRBV20-1.

Their cognate antigens are unknown. Sequenced input: blood. These receptors originate from a girl aged 2-10 years with multiple sclerosis.

The V call is TRBV30, the J call TRBJ1-5, with D uncertain. V dropped 0 bases and J dropped 3 bases, with 6 bases sitting between them. This CDR3 is built from 13 residues. Germline CDR1 GTSNPN, CDR2 SVGIG (reference sequence). The CDR3 nucleotides are TGTGCCTGGAGTGTACGGGACAATCAGCCCCAGCATTTT. Amino acid sequence: CAWSVRDNQPQHF.

The V gene is TRBV5-1, the J gene TRBJ2-5, with D possibly matching TRBD1 (6 bases). CDR1 and CDR2 from the germline V gene are SGHRS and YFSETQ. CDR3 length equals 16 residues. Trimming cost V 4 bases and J 5 bases, with 21 bases left between them. The CDR3 bases are TGCGCCAGCAGCAGGATCGGGACAACTCCAGCGGAGACCCAGTACTTC. Translation: CASSRIGTTPAETQYF.

The chain has TRBV7-3 and TRBJ2-5; D call uncertain. Germline CDR1 reads SGHTA; CDR2 reads FQGTGA. This CDR3 comprises 15 residues. V was cut by 5 bases and J by 2 bases, with 15 bases left in between. CDR3 in DNA: TGTGCCAGCAGCACCCAAAGTGGGGAACAAGAGACCCAGTACTTC. This encodes CASSTQSGEQETQYF.

This clonotype occurred a few times. A read error is possible here, since a much larger clone lies one base away. The chain has TRBV29-1 and TRBJ2-6, with D perhaps matching TRBD1 (5 bases). The CDR3 covers 15 residues. The V gene's germline CDR1 is SQVTM and CDR2 ANQGSEA. The CDR3 here is CSVYQMSSGANVRTF. CDR3 nucleotide sequence: TGCAGCGTCTACCAAATGAGCTCTGGGGCCAACGTCCGGACTTTC.

The gene calls are TRBV7-8 and TRBJ2-7; 8 nucleotides match TRBD2. The closer fit of TRBJ2-5 to the DNA end suggests the J call may be wrong. The length of the CDR3 is 16 residues. Germline V gene data show CDR1 as SGHVS and CDR2 as FQNEAQ. The CDR3 loop reads CASSLVSAGDMETQYF. The CDR3 DNA sequence: TGTGCCAGCAGCTTAGTTTCAGCGGGAGATATGGAGACCCAGTACTTC.

This clonotype was observed a handful of times. The rearrangement uses TRBV3-1 and TRBJ2-7; D is undetermined. Deletions cut 4 bases from V and 2 bases from J, with 15 bases between. The CDR3 totals 15 residues. Germline V gives CDR1 LGHDT, CDR2 YNNKEL (reference sequence). The CDR3 region has the DNA TGTGCCAGCAGCCCTGATTGGACGTACGCCTACGAGCAGTACTTC. This gives the protein CASSPDWTYAYEQYF.

This clonotype came up a few times. This sequence joins TRBV20-1 and TRBJ2-5, with TRBD1 identical over 8 bases. The CDR3 is 13 residues long. Germline CDR1 DFQATT, CDR2 SNEGSKA (reference sequence). V dropped 6 bases and J dropped 4; count of bases not matched to a gene: 7. The CDR3 DNA is TGCAGTGCAACGGACAGGGCGGCAGAGACCCAGTACTTC. This translates into CSATDRAAETQYF.

This clonotype was picked up a small number of times. The chain has TRBV2 and TRBJ2-3; D not certain. Germline V gives CDR1 SNHLY, CDR2 FYNNEI. This CDR3 has 14 residues. Between the trimmed V and J ends, which lost 1 base and 1 base, there was a span of 6 bases. The CDR3 loop is CASSEDWRTDTQYF. Here the CDR3 DNA reads TGTGCCAGCAGTGAAGACTGGCGCACAGATACGCAGTATTTT.

The J gene is TRBJ2-4, the V gene TRBV4-1; tentatively, D is TRBD2 (5 bases). Judging by the DNA end, TRBJ2-7 fits better; the J call may be wrong. This CDR3 comprises 13 residues. Germline CDR1 MGHRA, CDR2 YSYEKL. Here the CDR3 DNA reads TGCGCCAGCAGCCAAGCTCTCGGAGGCGAGCAGTACTTC. Residues: CASSQALGGEQYF.

The CDR3 here is CASSPGLGTEAFF. CDR3 nucleotide sequence: TGTGCCAGCAGCCCAGGATTAGGCACTGAAGCTTTCTTT. The gene calls are TRBV5-4 and TRBJ1-1; D uncertain. The V and J ends lost 4 bases and 4 bases respectively, with 11 bases between them. The CDR3 covers 13 residues. The germline CDR1 and CDR2 sequences are SGHNT and YYREEE (reference sequence).

This chain connects TRBV24-1 to TRBJ2-7; 7 bases match TRBD1. The V and J ends lost 4 bases and 2 bases, in that order; junction bases with no gene match: 10. The CDR3 totals 16 residues. The germline CDR1 and CDR2 sequences are KGHDR and SFDVKD. CDR3 in DNA: TGTGCCACCAGTGACTCCATCGGACAGGCCCCCTACGAGCAGTACTTC. The encoded protein is CATSDSIGQAPYEQYF.

This rearrangement joins TRBV5-1 to TRBJ2-1; 7 nucleotides agree with TRBD1. The CDR3 runs to 16 residues. CDR1 SGHRS and CDR2 YFSETQ come from the germline V gene. Unmatched junction bases numbered 6, after V lost 1 base and J lost 2 bases. The CDR3 spells CASSLLVGTAYNEQFF. CDR3 bases: TGCGCCAGCAGCTTGTTAGTAGGGACAGCCTACAATGAGCAGTTCTTC.

This clonotype turned up a few times. This rearrangement joins TRBV12-3 or TRBV12-4 to TRBJ2-1; D not resolved. Between the trimmed V and J ends, which lost 2 bases and 10 bases, there was a span of 6 bases. This CDR3 contains 11 residues. The CDR3 protein is CASSLNLEQFF. The CDR3 DNA reads TGTGCCAGCAGTTTAAATTTGGAGCAGTTCTTC.

The chain uses TRBV9 and TRBJ1-2; D gene ambiguous. The V and J ends lost 3 bases and 1 base respectively, with 13 bases between them. The germline V gene has CDR1 SGDLS and CDR2 YYNGEE. The CDR3 is 15 amino acids. The CDR3 nucleotides are TGTGCCAGCAGCGAAGGGCCGATGCTTAACTATGGCTACACCTTC. Amino acids: CASSEGPMLNYGYTF. Based on the CDR3 plus reference TRBV9 and TRBJ1-2, the full variable domain is DSGVTQTPKHLITATGQRVTLRCSPRSGDLSVYWYQQSLDQGLQFLIQYYNGEERAKGNILERFSAQQFPDLHSELNLSSLELGDSALYFCASSEGPMLNYGYTFGSGTRLTVV.

The chain carries TRBV29-1 and TRBJ1-2; 8 bases are shared with TRBD1. V lost 8 bases to trimming and J lost 4 bases; unmatched junction nucleotides: 9. Germline assignment: CDR1 SQVTM and CDR2 ANQGSEA. The CDR3 has 13 amino acids. The CDR3 sequence is CSSSDRGSYGYTF. As DNA, the CDR3 is TGCAGCTCATCTGACAGGGGCAGCTATGGCTACACCTTC.

This chain connects TRBV12-3 or TRBV12-4 to TRBJ2-1, with 8 bases lining up with TRBD1. V was clipped by 5 bases and J by 12 bases; unmatched bases: 12. The CDR3 length is 14 residues. The DNA for the CDR3 is TGTGCCAGCAGTGGGGACAGGACCCCTCAGGGGCAGTTCTTC. Protein sequence: CASSGDRTPQGQFF.

This clonotype was found a few times. The rearrangement joins TRBV6-2 or TRBV6-3 to TRBJ2-7; D is unresolved. V was pared by 7 bases and J by 2 bases, with 12 bases between. This CDR3 has 13 amino acids. Per the germline V gene, CDR1 is MNHEY and CDR2 is SVGEGT. The CDR3 nucleotides are TGTGCCAGCACCCCCAGCAGAGCCTACGAGCAGTACTTC. Amino acid sequence: CASTPSRAYEQYF.

V usage is TRBV28 and J usage is TRBJ1-2; perhaps TRBD1 as D (5 bases). Germline CDR1 reads MDHEN; CDR2 reads SYDVKM. The CDR3 sequence is 13 residues long. V lost 3 bases and J 8 bases, leaving 13 bases between the germline ends. The DNA for the CDR3 is TGTGCCAGCAGTTTCGGGGACTTTGTCGGCTACACCTTC. Amino acid sequence: CASSFGDFVGYTF.